Below, 26 T cell receptor beta chains from the same sample are listed, as sequenced in a study of T cells in Graves' hyperthyroidism and ophthalmopathy. There were TCR beta CDR3 regions amplified from RNA transcripts. RT-PCR in the first round (using the HTBI primer set) targeted the TCR CDR3. TCRdb redid the calling of the multiplex PCR reads with MiXCR, one entry per CDR3 protein. Among 300,000 to 450,000 distinct CDR3 sequences, around a sixth were seen once, and the ten largest hold about a quarter. Material for sequencing was blood. The source of these receptors is a young woman with Graves' hyperthyroidism that later progressed to Graves' ophthalmopathy.

This clonotype was found a few times. The chain has TRBV5-1 and TRBJ1-1; D may be TRBD1 (6 bases). The germline V and J ends were trimmed by 4 bases and 5 bases, with 18 bases remaining between them. The V gene's germline CDR1 is SGHRS and CDR2 YFSETQ. The CDR3 runs to 15 residues. CDR3 sequence: CASSLGTPTPTEAFF. Here the CDR3 DNA reads TGCGCCAGCAGCCTGGGGACACCCACCCCGACTGAAGCTTTCTTT.

This clonotype came up many times. This chain uses TRBV12-5 with TRBJ2-7, with TRBD2 identical over 13 bases. The CDR3 has 18 residues. The V gene's germline CDR1 is LGHNT and CDR2 FRNRAP. Trimming cost V 1 base and J 4 bases; bases outside gene matches: 10. The CDR3 region has the DNA TGTGCTAGTGGTTTGGACCTCGGACTAGCGGGAGCGGCGTACGAGCAGTACTTC. This translates into CASGLDLGLAGAAYEQYF.

This clonotype was observed a few times. The chain employs TRBV5-4 and TRBJ2-5, with D maybe TRBD2 (5 bases). CDR3 size: 15 residues. V was clipped by 4 bases and J by 0 bases, with 13 bases between them. Per germline, CDR1 SGHNT and CDR2 YYREEE (reference sequence). CDR3 nucleotides: TGTGCCAGCAGCACCTTTGGCGGGTACCAAGAGACCCAGTACTTC. This gives the protein CASSTFGGYQETQYF.

Comment on this clonotype: A read error is possible here, since a much larger clone lies one base away. The chain carries TRBV10-3 and TRBJ2-5; D not resolved. Trimming took off 5 bases at V and 3 bases at J, with 7 bases between the two ends. CDR1 and CDR2 from the germline V gene are ENHRY and SYGVKD. This CDR3 has 12 residues. The CDR3 bases are TGTGCCATCAGTAAGCTCGAAGAGACCCAGTACTTC. This gives the protein CAISKLEETQYF.

CDR3 amino acids: CASSTTGGNEAFF. In nucleotides, the CDR3 is TGTGCCAGTAGTACCACAGGGGGGAATGAAGCTTTCTTT. The chain carries TRBV19 and TRBJ1-1; 8 nucleotides align to TRBD1. The CDR3 has 13 residues. From germline, CDR1 is LNHDA and CDR2 SQIVND (reference sequence). V gave up 4 bases and J gave up 7 bases; unmatched junction bases: 5.

This clonotype showed up just a few times. The chain recombines TRBV18 with TRBJ2-3, with 11 positions matching TRBD2. Per germline, CDR1 KGHSH and CDR2 LQKENI. The CDR3 is 16 residues long. The V segment lost 3 bases and the J segment 3 bases; nucleotides outside the gene matches: 5. The CDR3 nucleotides read TGTGCCAGCTCACCGTCGACTAGCGGGAAAACAGATACGCAGTATTTT. Amino acid sequence: CASSPSTSGKTDTQYF.

This rearrangement joins TRBV6-1 to TRBJ1-5; no firm D call. V was trimmed by 5 bases and J by 1 base, leaving 6 bases between them. Germline V gives CDR1 MNHNS, CDR2 SASEGT. This CDR3 has 13 amino acids. The CDR3 reads CASSSPSNQPQHF. Here the CDR3 DNA reads TGTGCCAGCAGTTCCCCAAGCAATCAGCCCCAGCATTTT.

This clonotype appeared a few times. The J gene is TRBJ1-2, the V gene TRBV9; maybe TRBD1 (5 bases). V was pared by 6 bases and J by 8 bases, with 14 bases between. The CDR3 spans 12 residues. Germline CDR1 and CDR2: SGDLS and YYNGEE. CDR3 sequence reads: CASIGQTDGYTF. CDR3 nucleotide sequence: TGTGCCAGCATCGGCCAGACAGACGGCTACACCTTC.

This clonotype turned up a few times. The chain carries TRBV4-1 and TRBJ2-7, with 8 bases fitting TRBD1. The CDR3 has 20 residues. V trimming: 2 bases; J trimming: 0 bases; junction bases outside the gene matches: 18. Germline loops: CDR1 MGHRA, CDR2 YSYEKL. CDR3 in amino acids: CASSQPTYGQGTPLSYEQYF. The CDR3 DNA follows: TGCGCCAGCAGCCAACCGACTTATGGACAGGGAACCCCCCTCTCCTACGAGCAGTACTTC.

The chain has TRBV6-4 and TRBJ2-3; 7 bases are shared with TRBD2. Germline lookup yields CDR1 MRHNA and CDR2 SNTAGT. The CDR3 has 15 residues. The V and J ends lost 6 bases and 2 bases, in that order; junction bases with no gene match: 8. This CDR3 is CASSAGLTDTDTQYF. The CDR3 DNA sequence: TGTGCCAGCAGCGCGGGACTAACTGACACAGATACGCAGTATTTT.

This clonotype occurred many times. V gene TRBV12-3 or TRBV12-4 combines with J gene TRBJ2-1, with a possible D match to TRBD1 (6 bases). The V and J ends lost 3 bases and 5 bases respectively, with 8 bases between them. This CDR3 is built from 13 residues. CDR3 sequence (DNA): TGTGCCAGCAGTTTGTCAGGGGACAATGAGCAGTTCTTC. Translated, it gives CASSLSGDNEQFF.

This clonotype occurred many times. The rearrangement links TRBV4-1 to TRBJ2-1; TRBD2 agrees at 14 bases. Germline assignment: CDR1 MGHRA and CDR2 YSYEKL. The CDR3 has 19 residues. The trim removed 3 bases at V and 0 bases at J, leaving 7 bases unmatched. This CDR3 reads CASSQRGTSGSSSYNEQFF. The CDR3 bases are TGCGCCAGCAGCCAGCGCGGGACTAGCGGGAGCAGCTCCTACAATGAGCAGTTCTTC.

This chain connects TRBV19 to TRBJ1-6, with D unclear. V was trimmed by 4 bases and J by 10 bases, leaving 11 bases between them. This CDR3 has 13 amino acids. Germline CDR1 is LNHDA and CDR2 is SQIVND (reference sequence). This CDR3 is CASSTKQLSPLHF. DNA of the CDR3: TGTGCCAGTAGTACAAAACAGCTGTCACCCCTCCACTTT.

The rearrangement links TRBV29-1 to TRBJ2-1; D is possibly TRBD1 (6 bases). This CDR3 has 14 residues. Germline lookup yields CDR1 SQVTM and CDR2 ANQGSEA. V lost 6 bases, J lost 4 bases, and 16 bases lay in between. The CDR3 DNA reads TGCAGCGTCAATCACAGGGTAAGATACAATGAGCAGTTCTTC. Its protein is CSVNHRVRYNEQFF.

The chain has TRBV29-1 and TRBJ2-2; D is undetermined. The CDR3 runs 14 residues. Trimming shortened V by 5 bases and J by 6 bases, and 16 bases separated the two germline ends. Germline CDR1 reads SQVTM; CDR2 reads ANQGSEA. The CDR3, as DNA: TGCAGCGTTCCGGGCGGATCCAATTCCGGGGAGCTGTTTTTT. Protein product: CSVPGGSNSGELFF.

This clonotype occurred a few times. CDR3 amino acids: CASSPVRDFNTGELFF. CDR3 DNA sequence: TGTGCCAGCAGCCCAGTTAGGGACTTCAACACCGGGGAGCTGTTTTTT. The gene calls are TRBV9 and TRBJ2-2; D possibly corresponds to TRBD2 (6 bases). CDR3 length equals 16 residues. V was shortened by 4 bases and J by 2 bases, with 15 bases between the two germline ends. CDR1 is SGDLS, CDR2 YYNGEE, per germline.

Concerning this clonotype: This may be a read error, as it is one base from a much larger clone. The rearrangement uses TRBV27 and TRBJ2-2; a possible D gene is TRBD1 (7 bases). CDR1 is MNHEY and CDR2 is SMNVEV in the germline V gene (reference sequence). The CDR3 is 13 amino acids. CDR3 coding DNA: TGTGCCAGCAGAGGGGACAGCACCGGGGGGCTGTTTTTT. Its protein is CASRGDSTGGLFF.

The sample holds a few counts of this clonotype. The chain is built from TRBV7-9 and TRBJ2-6; D is ambiguous. Per germline, CDR1 SEHNR and CDR2 FQNEAQ (reference sequence). CDR3 length: 19 residues. V was trimmed by 7 bases and J by 1 base, leaving 23 bases between them. In DNA form, the CDR3 reads TGTGCCAGCAATTCGCAGACCATAAGGCCAACATCTGGGGCCAACGTCCTGACTTTC. It specifies CASNSQTIRPTSGANVLTF.

This clonotype was seen a few times. The rearrangement joins TRBV24-1 to TRBJ2-1; TRBD2 might be the D (6 bases). CDR3 length: 16 residues. Trimming took off 4 bases at V and 4 bases at J, with 16 bases between the two ends. From germline, CDR1 is KGHDR and CDR2 SFDVKD. The CDR3 nucleotides read TGTGCCACCAGTGACCATACCGGGACTCTTTACAATGAGCAGTTCTTC. The encoded protein is CATSDHTGTLYNEQFF.

This clonotype has more than one count but fewer than ten. V gene TRBV10-1 combines with J gene TRBJ2-3, with 13 bases identical to TRBD2. The V segment lost 8 bases and the J segment 5 bases; nucleotides outside the gene matches: 7. Germline lookup yields CDR1 WNHNN and CDR2 SYGVQD (reference sequence). CDR3 size: 15 residues. CDR3: CASEQLAGGEDTQYF. CDR3 bases: TGCGCCAGCGAACAACTAGCGGGAGGGGAAGATACGCAGTATTTT.

This chain uses TRBV2 with TRBJ2-1; 7 bases are a match to TRBD1. Looked up from germline, CDR1 is SNHLY and CDR2 is FYNNEI. This CDR3 is built from 12 residues. The trim removed 4 bases at V and 14 bases at J, leaving 8 bases unmatched. CDR3 loop: CASSATGALEFF. For the CDR3, the DNA is TGTGCCAGCAGTGCTACAGGGGCCCTAGAGTTCTTC.

This clonotype was detected many times. The J gene is TRBJ1-6, the V gene TRBV27; 7 bases agree with TRBD1. With V trimmed by 2 bases and J by 3 bases, 4 bases remained unmatched. Germline V gene sequence: CDR1 MNHEY, CDR2 SMNVEV (reference sequence). CDR3 size: 16 residues. In DNA form, the CDR3 reads TGTGCCAGCAGTTTAAGCTGGGACAGCTATAATTCACCCCTCCACTTT. Translated: CASSLSWDSYNSPLHF.

As for this clonotype: One junction end disagrees with the germline gene, perhaps due to a read error. The rearrangement joins TRBV7-9 to TRBJ2-1; D gene ambiguous. This CDR3 has 16 residues. The germline V gene has CDR1 SEHNR and CDR2 FQNEAQ (reference sequence). This CDR3 is CASSLATVVAYNERFF. The CDR3 nucleotides read TGTGCCAGCAGCTTAGCTACGGTAGTCGCCTACAATGAGCGGTTCTTC.

This clonotype showed up many times. This chain uses TRBV10-3 with TRBJ1-1; 9 positions match TRBD1. With V trimmed by 11 bases and J by 2 bases, 9 bases remained unmatched. Germline-derived CDR1 and CDR2 are ENHRY and SYGVKD. This CDR3 is built from 14 residues. In DNA, the CDR3 is TGTGCCGTCCGGGACAGGGTATTCAACACTGAAGCTTTCTTT. It encodes CAVRDRVFNTEAFF.

To note about this clonotype: A much larger clone differs by one base, so this may be a read error. The chain employs TRBV9 and TRBJ2-2; no definite D call. The V end was cut by 4 bases, the J end by 4 bases, with 8 bases between. CDR3 length: 13 residues. CDR1 and CDR2 (germline): SGDLS, YYNGEE. The CDR3 DNA sequence: TGTGCCAGCAGCATAGAGCTCACCGGGGAGCTGTTTTTT. This sequence encodes CASSIELTGELFF.

The genes are TRBV14 and TRBJ1-2, with 7 bases fitting TRBD1. The CDR3 has 14 residues. Germline loops: CDR1 SGHDN, CDR2 FVKESK. V was pared by 3 bases and J by 8 bases, with 9 bases of the junction left unmatched. The CDR3 DNA is TGTGCCAGCAGCCATGCCCCAGGGGGAGTAGGCTACACCTTC. It encodes CASSHAPGGVGYTF.